This entry lists 13 T cell receptor beta chains sequenced from one sample in a study of shared clonotypes between healthy human individuals. The repertoire was sequenced with immunoSEQ multiplex PCR; TCRdb's copy has only in-frame clones and lacks some. The sample includes about 2.1 million clones, approximately 92% of them seen just once. Naive CD8 cells comprised CD45RO-negative, CCR7-positively selected cells, excluding terminally differentiated effector memory CD45RA+ cells. The sequenced material came from naive CD8+ T cells from PBMCs. The receptor set was obtained from a man aged 18 to 29 in good health. Some clones in this sample may be carry-over from other donors' samples.

This clone occurred a few times. This sample includes further DNA sequences coding for the same CDR3. The J gene is TRBJ2-7, the V gene TRBV7-9; TRBD1 might be the D (6 bases). Germline V CDR1 and CDR2: SEHNR, FQNEAQ (reference sequence). This CDR3 comprises 14 residues. V was trimmed by 5 bases and J by 1 base, leaving 12 bases between them. CDR3 in DNA: TGTGCCAGCAGCAGAACCACAGGGTCCTACGAGCAGTACTTC. This codes for CASSRTTGSYEQYF.

This chain links TRBV14 with TRBJ1-2; TRBD1 matches at 7 bases. This CDR3 is 15 amino acids long. Germline values: CDR1 SGHDN, CDR2 FVKESK. Trimming removed 1 base from V and 4 bases from J; junction bases left unmatched: 6. CDR3 region: CASSQGQGFFYGYTF. CDR3 DNA sequence: TGTGCCAGCAGCCAAGGACAGGGCTTTTTCTATGGCTACACCTTC. The whole variable domain, remainder taken from reference TRBV14 and TRBJ1-2, is EAGVTQFPSHSVIEKGQTVTLRCDPISGHDNLYWYRRVMGKEIKFLLHFVKESKQDESGMPNNRFLAERTGGTYSTLKVQPAELEDSGVYFCASSQGQGFFYGYTFGSGTRLTVV.

The chain combines TRBV25-1 with TRBJ2-7; D gene unclear. The CDR3 runs 11 residues. Trimming pared 4 bases from V and 6 bases from J, leaving 7 bases between. The germline V gene encodes CDR1 MGHDK and CDR2 SYGVNS. The CDR3 DNA reads TGTGCCAGCAGTGTGTCGTTCGAGCAGTACTTC. This sequence encodes CASSVSFEQYF.

V gene TRBV29-1 combines with J gene TRBJ2-1, with D tentatively TRBD2 (5 bases). With 7 bases removed from V and 2 bases from J, the gap between germline ends came to 12 bases. Germline lookup yields CDR1 SQVTM and CDR2 ANQGSEA. CDR3 length equals 13 residues. The CDR3 region has the DNA TGCAGCGCCCGGACTCCCCCCTACAATGAGCAGTTCTTC. Amino acid sequence: CSARTPPYNEQFF.

In this sample, this clone turned up a few times. This same CDR3 is encoded by further DNA sequences in the sample. The chain combines TRBV28 with TRBJ1-1; no firm D call. Deletions cut 2 bases from V and 0 bases from J, with 4 bases between. Germline values: CDR1 MDHEN, CDR2 SYDVKM. This CDR3 has 13 residues. The CDR3 reads CASSLGLNTEAFF. The CDR3 nucleotides are TGTGCCAGCAGTTTAGGGTTGAACACTGAAGCTTTCTTT.

This clone turned up a few times. The rearrangement joins TRBV19 to TRBJ1-5; tentatively, D is TRBD1 (5 bases). The V gene's germline CDR1 is LNHDA and CDR2 SQIVND (reference sequence). Trimming left V 7 bases short and J 7 bases short, with 11 bases between. The CDR3 covers 12 residues. CDR3 region: CASMGRHQPQHF. The CDR3 region has the DNA TGTGCCAGTATGGGGCGACACCAGCCCCAGCATTTT.

V is TRBV27 and J is TRBJ2-4; D perhaps matches TRBD2 (7 bases). The germline CDR1 and CDR2 sequences are MNHEY and SMNVEV (reference sequence). There are 14 residues in the CDR3. The V gene lost 2 bases and the J gene lost 9 bases, with 14 bases spanning the gap. The CDR3 loop reads CASSLRGATGIQYF. DNA of the CDR3: TGTGCCAGCAGTTTACGGGGGGCAACGGGCATTCAGTACTTC.

CDR3 nucleotides: TGTGCCAGCAGTCCGTGGGGCAATCCCTACAATGAGCAGTTCTTC. Its translation: CASSPWGNPYNEQFF. The chain uses TRBV28 and TRBJ2-1; TRBD1 might be the D (5 bases). The CDR3 runs to 15 residues. V lost 5 bases and J 2 bases, leaving 13 bases between the germline ends. The germline CDR1 and CDR2 sequences are MDHEN and SYDVKM.

The gene calls are TRBV7-8 and TRBJ1-1; D remains unclear. Germline V gene sequence: CDR1 SGHVS, CDR2 FQNEAQ. This CDR3 is built from 15 residues. V gave up 0 bases and J gave up 1 base, with 9 bases separating them. The CDR3 DNA sequence: TGTGCCAGCAGCTTAGCAGAGGATCCGAACACTGAAGCTTTCTTT. Translating gives CASSLAEDPNTEAFF.

The CDR3 nucleotides read TGTGCCAGCAGTGAGGAGACGGGGACCTACGAGCAGTACTTC. This codes for CASSEETGTYEQYF. The rearrangement links TRBV2 to TRBJ2-7, with D perhaps matching TRBD2 (5 bases). In germline, CDR1 is SNHLY, CDR2 FYNNEI. The CDR3 length is 14 residues. The V and J ends lost 3 bases and 2 bases respectively, with 11 bases between them.

The chain couples TRBV4-2 to TRBJ2-7; D is undetermined. V lost 4 bases and J 2 bases, leaving 12 bases between the germline ends. The CDR3 spans 14 residues. CDR1 is LGHNA and CDR2 is YNFKEQ in the germline V gene. CDR3 residues: CASSRRSETYEQYF. CDR3 nucleotide sequence: TGTGCCAGCAGCCGCCGGTCAGAGACCTACGAGCAGTACTTC.

This clone was counted a single time. J is TRBJ2-7 and V is TRBV5-4; possibly TRBD2 for D (6 bases). Deletions cut 2 bases from V and 6 bases from J, with 12 bases between. Germline CDR1 is SGHNT and CDR2 is YYREEE (reference sequence). This CDR3 is 13 amino acids long. The CDR3 DNA is TGTGCCAGCAGCTTAATGGGTAGCGGCGAGCAGTACTTC. The encoded protein is CASSLMGSGEQYF.

This chain connects TRBV5-4 to TRBJ2-7, with TRBD2 matching 8 bases. CDR1 and CDR2 (germline): SGHNT, YYREEE (reference sequence). There are 15 residues in the CDR3. V gave up 4 bases and J gave up 5 bases; unmatched junction bases: 11. CDR3 coding DNA: TGTGCCAGCAGCGAGAGGTCGGGGGGGTACAACGAGCAGTACTTC. This codes for CASSERSGGYNEQYF.